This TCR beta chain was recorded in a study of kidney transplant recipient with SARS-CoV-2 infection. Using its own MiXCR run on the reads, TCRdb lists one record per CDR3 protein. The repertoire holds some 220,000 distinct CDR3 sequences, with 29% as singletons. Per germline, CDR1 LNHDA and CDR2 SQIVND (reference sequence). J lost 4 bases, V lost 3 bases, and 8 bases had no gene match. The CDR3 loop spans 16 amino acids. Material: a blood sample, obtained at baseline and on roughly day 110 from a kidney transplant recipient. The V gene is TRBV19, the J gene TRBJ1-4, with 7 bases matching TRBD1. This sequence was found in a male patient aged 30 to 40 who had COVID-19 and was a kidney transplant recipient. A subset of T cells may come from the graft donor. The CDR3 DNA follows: TGTGCCAGTAGTATCTACGAGGGACAGATTAATGAAAAACTGTTTTTT. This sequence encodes CASSIYEGQINEKLFF.